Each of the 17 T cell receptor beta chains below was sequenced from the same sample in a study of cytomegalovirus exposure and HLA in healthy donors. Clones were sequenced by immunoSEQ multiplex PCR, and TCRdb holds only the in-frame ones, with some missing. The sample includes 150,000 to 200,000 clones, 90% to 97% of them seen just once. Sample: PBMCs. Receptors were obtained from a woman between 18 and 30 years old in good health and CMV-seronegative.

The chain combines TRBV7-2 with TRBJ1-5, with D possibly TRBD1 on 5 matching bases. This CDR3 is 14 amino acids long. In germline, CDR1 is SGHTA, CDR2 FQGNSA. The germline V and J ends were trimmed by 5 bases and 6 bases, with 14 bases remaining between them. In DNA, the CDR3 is TGTGCCAGCAGCCCGAATCGGGGGTTTCAGCCCCAGCATTTT. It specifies CASSPNRGFQPQHF. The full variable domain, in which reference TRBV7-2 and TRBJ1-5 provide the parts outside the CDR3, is GAGVSQSPSNKVTEKGKDVELRCDPISGHTALYWYRQSLGQGLEFLIYFQGNSAPDKSGLPSDRFSAERTGGSVSTLTIQRTQQEDSAVYLCASSPNRGFQPQHFGDGTRLSIL.

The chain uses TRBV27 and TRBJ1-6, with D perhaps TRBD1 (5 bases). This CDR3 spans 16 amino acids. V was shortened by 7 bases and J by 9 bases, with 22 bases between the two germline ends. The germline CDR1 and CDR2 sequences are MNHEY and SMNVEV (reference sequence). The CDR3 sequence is CASTFRGPQEGSPLHF. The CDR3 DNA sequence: TGTGCCAGCACCTTTAGGGGCCCTCAGGAGGGTTCACCCCTCCACTTT.

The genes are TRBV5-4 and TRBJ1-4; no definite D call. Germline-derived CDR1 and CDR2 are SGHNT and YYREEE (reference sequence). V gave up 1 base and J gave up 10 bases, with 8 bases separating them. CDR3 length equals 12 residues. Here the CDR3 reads CASSLSEGKLFF. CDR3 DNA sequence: TGTGCCAGCAGCTTGTCGGAGGGAAAACTGTTTTTT.

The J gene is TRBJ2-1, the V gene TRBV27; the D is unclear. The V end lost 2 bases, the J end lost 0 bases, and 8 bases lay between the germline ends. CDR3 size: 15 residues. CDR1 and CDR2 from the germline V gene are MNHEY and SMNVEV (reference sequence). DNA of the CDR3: TGTGCCAGCAGTTTAGAGGCTAGCTCCTACAATGAGCAGTTCTTC. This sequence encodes CASSLEASSYNEQFF.

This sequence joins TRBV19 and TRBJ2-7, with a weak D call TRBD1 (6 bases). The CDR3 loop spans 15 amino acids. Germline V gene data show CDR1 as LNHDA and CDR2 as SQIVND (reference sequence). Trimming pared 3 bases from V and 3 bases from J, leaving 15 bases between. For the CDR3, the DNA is TGTGCCAGTAGTATCCAGGGGCGCGGAGGCTACGAGCAGTACTTC. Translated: CASSIQGRGGYEQYF. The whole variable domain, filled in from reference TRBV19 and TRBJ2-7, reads DGGITQSPKYLFRKEGQNVTLSCEQNLNHDAMYWYRQDPGQGLRLIYYSQIVNDFQKGDIAEGYSVSREKKESFPLTVTSAQKNPTAFYLCASSIQGRGGYEQYFGPGTRLTVT.

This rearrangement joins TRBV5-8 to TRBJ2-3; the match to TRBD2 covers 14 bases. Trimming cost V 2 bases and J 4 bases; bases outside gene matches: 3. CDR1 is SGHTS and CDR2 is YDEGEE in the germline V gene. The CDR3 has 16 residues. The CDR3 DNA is TGTGCCAGCAGCTTTGGGACTAGCGGGGGCCCAGATACGCAGTATTTT. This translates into CASSFGTSGGPDTQYF.

The CDR3 is CAWKQGLGTNEKLFF. Here the CDR3 DNA reads TGTGCCTGGAAACAGGGGCTTGGAACTAATGAAAAACTGTTTTTT. This chain links TRBV30 with TRBJ1-4; 7 bases line up with TRBD1. V was clipped by 4 bases and J by 1 base; unmatched bases: 6. The CDR3 has 15 residues. The germline V gene has CDR1 GTSNPN and CDR2 SVGIG (reference sequence).

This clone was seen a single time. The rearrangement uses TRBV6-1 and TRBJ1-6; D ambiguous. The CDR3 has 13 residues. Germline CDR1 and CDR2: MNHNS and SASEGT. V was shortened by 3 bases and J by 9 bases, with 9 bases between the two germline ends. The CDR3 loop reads CASSDPPFSPLHF. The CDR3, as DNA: TGTGCCAGCAGTGACCCCCCTTTTTCACCCCTCCACTTT.

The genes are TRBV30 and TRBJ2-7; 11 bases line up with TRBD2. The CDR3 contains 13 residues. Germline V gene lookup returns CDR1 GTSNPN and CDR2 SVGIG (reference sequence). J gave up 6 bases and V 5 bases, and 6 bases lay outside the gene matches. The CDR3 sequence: CAWEGLAALEQYF. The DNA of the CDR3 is TGTGCCTGGGAGGGACTAGCGGCCCTCGAGCAGTACTTC.

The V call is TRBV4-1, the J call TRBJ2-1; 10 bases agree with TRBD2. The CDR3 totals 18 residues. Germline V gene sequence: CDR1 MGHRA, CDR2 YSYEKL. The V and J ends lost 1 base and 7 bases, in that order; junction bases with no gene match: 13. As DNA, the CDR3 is TGCGCCAGCAGCCAAGTCCCCCACGATAGCGGGGGGCGGAATGAGCAGTTCTTC. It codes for CASSQVPHDSGGRNEQFF.

For the CDR3, the DNA is TGTGCCAGCAGCCAGGACAGGCTGAATGAAAAACTGTTTTTT. Amino acid sequence: CASSQDRLNEKLFF. The chain carries TRBV7-9 and TRBJ1-4; TRBD1 matches at 7 bases. Germline V lookup: CDR1 SEHNR, CDR2 FQNEAQ (reference sequence). Losses at the gene ends were 5 bases for V and 5 bases for J; bases not matched to a gene: 5. The CDR3 is made up of 14 amino acids.

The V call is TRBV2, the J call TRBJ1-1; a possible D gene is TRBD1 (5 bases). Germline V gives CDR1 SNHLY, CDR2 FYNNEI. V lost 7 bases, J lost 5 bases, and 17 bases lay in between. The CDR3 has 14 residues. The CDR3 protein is CASTVTGGGTEAFF. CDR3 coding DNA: TGTGCCAGCACGGTGACGGGCGGGGGGACTGAAGCTTTCTTT.

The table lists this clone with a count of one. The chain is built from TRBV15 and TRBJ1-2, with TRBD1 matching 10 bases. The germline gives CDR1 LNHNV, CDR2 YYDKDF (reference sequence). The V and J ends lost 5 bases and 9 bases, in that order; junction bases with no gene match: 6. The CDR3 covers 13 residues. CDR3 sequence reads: CATSGGTGVSYTF. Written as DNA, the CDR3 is TGTGCCACCAGCGGAGGGACAGGGGTTAGCTACACCTTC.

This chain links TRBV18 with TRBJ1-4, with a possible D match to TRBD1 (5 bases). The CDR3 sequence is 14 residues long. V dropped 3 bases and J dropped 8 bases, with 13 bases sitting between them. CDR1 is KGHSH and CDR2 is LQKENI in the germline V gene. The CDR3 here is CASSPGLTPEKLFF. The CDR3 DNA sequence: TGTGCCAGCTCACCGGGACTGACCCCCGAAAAACTGTTTTTT.

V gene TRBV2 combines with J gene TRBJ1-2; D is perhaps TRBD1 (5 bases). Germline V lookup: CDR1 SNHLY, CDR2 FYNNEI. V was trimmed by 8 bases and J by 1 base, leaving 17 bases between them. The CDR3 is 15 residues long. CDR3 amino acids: CASWEGAANNYGYTF. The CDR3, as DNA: TGTGCCAGCTGGGAAGGGGCTGCGAATAACTATGGCTACACCTTC.

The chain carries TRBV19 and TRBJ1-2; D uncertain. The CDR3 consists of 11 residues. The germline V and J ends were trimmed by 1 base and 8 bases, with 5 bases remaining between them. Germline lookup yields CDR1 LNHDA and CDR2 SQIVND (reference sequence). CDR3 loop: CASSIAEGYTF. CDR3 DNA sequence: TGTGCCAGTAGTATAGCCGAGGGCTACACCTTC.

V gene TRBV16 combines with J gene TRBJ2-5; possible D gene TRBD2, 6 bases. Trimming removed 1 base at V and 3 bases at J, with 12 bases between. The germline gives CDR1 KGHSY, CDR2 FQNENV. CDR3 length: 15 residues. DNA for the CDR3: TGTGCCAGCAGCCAATTCGGAGGCGGGGAAGAGACCCAGTACTTC. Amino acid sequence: CASSQFGGGEETQYF.